Listed below are T cell receptor beta chains from one sample, sequenced in a study of technical replicates of blood from a handful of donors. Method: immunoSEQ multiplex PCR; TCRdb's copy keeps in-frame clones and lacks some. Here the sample spans more than 75,000 clones, 85% to 95% being singletons. The source material was T cells isolated from PBMCs. The source of these receptors is a human donor in good health. Both conserved end residues are part of each CDR3. A D gene is named only where the DNA matches it firmly. Clone size, where shown, is once, few, many, or a class for clones that have expanded.

.,.,TRBV2,TRBJ2-2,TGTGCCAGCAGTGGTGAGACTTTTTTCGGCGGGGAGCTGTTTTTT,CASSGETFFGGELFF
.,.,TRBV5-6,TRBJ1-4,TGTGCCAGCAGCTTGGACGGTTCTAATGAAAAACTGTTTTTT,CASSLDGSNEKLFF
.,.,TRBV28,TRBJ2-7,TGTGCCACCAGAGCGGATGATAGCTCCTACGAGCAGTACTTC,CATRADDSSYEQYF
.,once,TRBV2,TRBJ1-3,TGTGCCAGCAGTTTTTGGGGGACAACTCCCGACTTCTCTGGAAACACCATATATTTT,CASSFWGTTPDFSGNTIYF
TRBD2,.,TRBV4-1,TRBJ2-5,TGCGCCAGCAGCCAAGGAACAGCGGGGAAAGAGACCCAGTACTTC,CASSQGTAGKETQYF
.,.,TRBV7-3,TRBJ2-2,TGTGCCAGCAGCTCGCTTCAGGGAAACGGGGAGCTGTTTTTT,CASSSLQGNGELFF
.,.,TRBV5-8,TRBJ1-5,TGTGCCAGCAGCCCGGACAGAAATAATCAGCCCCAGCATTTT,CASSPDRNNQPQHF
TRBD2,.,TRBV2,TRBJ2-3,TGTGCCAGCGGTGGATGGACTAGCGGGAGGACCATCACAGATACGCAGTATTTT,CASGGWTSGRTITDTQYF
TRBD1,.,TRBV27,TRBJ2-2,TGTGCCAGCATGCGGACAGGGAAGAACACCGGGGAGCTGTTTTTT,CASMRTGKNTGELFF
TRBD2,.,TRBV10-2,TRBJ2-1,TGCGCCAGCAGTGAGGCCTCGATGGGACTAGCACTTCCCGGCAATGAGCAGTTCTTC,CASSEASMGLALPGNEQFF
.,.,TRBV7-9,TRBJ1-1,TGTGCCAGCAGCTTAGTAGGGGCGCCGGCTGAAGCTTTCTTT,CASSLVGAPAEAFF
TRBD2,.,TRBV10-1,TRBJ2-5,TGCGCCAGCAGTGAGTCGGTAGCGGGGACCCAGTACTTC,CASSESVAGTQYF
TRBD1,.,TRBV7-8,TRBJ1-1,TGTGCCAGCAGCGTGAGGGACAGAATGAACACTGAAGCTTTCTTT,CASSVRDRMNTEAFF
.,.,TRBV30,TRBJ2-6,TGTGCCTGGAGTCTAGGCTCTGGGGCCAACGTCCTGACTTTC,CAWSLGSGANVLTF
TRBD2,.,TRBV15,TRBJ2-7,TGTGCCACCAGGGAGCGGGACTCCCTCGAGCAGTACTTC,CATRERDSLEQYF
.,.,TRBV27,TRBJ2-5,TGTGCCAGCAGTTTCTCTGGCAGGGAAGAGACCCAGTACTTC,CASSFSGREETQYF
TRBD2,.,TRBV14,TRBJ2-3,TGTGCCAGCAGCCAGGACCTTAGCGGGGACACAGATACGCAGTATTTT,CASSQDLSGDTDTQYF
.,.,TRBV10-3,TRBJ1-2,TGTGCCATCAGTGAGTCGATCGGGTCTTACTATGGCTACACCTTC,CAISESIGSYYGYTF
.,.,TRBV5-5,TRBJ2-6,TGTGCCAGCAGCTTCAGGGGCCCTGGGGCCAACGTCCTGACTTTC,CASSFRGPGANVLTF
TRBD1,.,TRBV6-5,TRBJ1-6,TGTGCCAGCAGTCGACAGGGATATTCACCCCTCCACTTT,CASSRQGYSPLHF
.,.,TRBV5-1,TRBJ1-3,TGCGCCAGCAGCTTGGCCAACCGGGATTCTGGAAACACCATATATTTT,CASSLANRDSGNTIYF
TRBD1,.,TRBV9,TRBJ2-7,TGTGCCAGCAGCCCCTTAGGCGAGGGGGCTTATTCCTACGAGCAGTACTTC,CASSPLGEGAYSYEQYF
TRBD2,.,TRBV7-9,TRBJ2-1,TGTGCCAGCAGCTTAGCGACACTAGCGGGAGGGCCCGTTCGGTTCTTC,CASSLATLAGGPVRFF
TRBD2,.,TRBV28,TRBJ2-2,TGTGCCAGCAGTTCCCCCGGGACTAGCGGGAGAATCGAGGGCACCGGGGAGCTGTTTTTT,CASSSPGTSGRIEGTGELFF
.,.,TRBV11-2,TRBJ1-2,TGTGCCAGCAGCCGACGACAGATTAACCCCACCTATGGCTACACCTTC,CASSRRQINPTYGYTF
.,.,TRBV6-5,TRBJ1-1,TGTGCCAGCAGTCCCCCGGGAGGGCTGAACACTGAAGCTTTCTTT,CASSPPGGLNTEAFF
.,.,TRBV11-2,TRBJ2-4,TGTGCCAGCAGCTTAGATTCTGGACAGCTTAACATTCAGTACTTC,CASSLDSGQLNIQYF
TRBD1,.,TRBV28,TRBJ2-5,TGTGCCAGCAGCCTGGGGGACAGGGCAGAGACCCAGTACTTC,CASSLGDRAETQYF
.,.,TRBV21-1,TRBJ2-5,TGTGCCAGCAGCAAACGGCTAGCGGGAAGGAGAAAAGAGACCCAGTACTTC,CASSKRLAGRRKETQYF
TRBD1,.,TRBV19,TRBJ1-5,TGTGCCAGTAGTAGTACAGGGGGCCTCAATCAGCCCCAGCATTTT,CASSSTGGLNQPQHF
.,.,TRBV9,TRBJ2-1,TGTGCCAGCAGCGTAGGGCTACCGGGGAGCTCCTACAATGAGCAGTTCTTC,CASSVGLPGSSYNEQFF
.,.,TRBV11-3,TRBJ2-1,TGTGCCAGCAGCTTAGATCCCGGGAGCTCCTACAATGAGCAGTTCTTC,CASSLDPGSSYNEQFF
.,.,TRBV6-5,TRBJ1-4,TGTGCCAGCAGACTGGACCCGTGGGCCGGGGAACTGTTTTTT,CASRLDPWAGELFF
TRBD2,.,TRBV27,TRBJ2-7,TGTGCCAGCAGTCCCCCGGGACTAGCGGGAAGGAACGAGCAGTACTTC,CASSPPGLAGRNEQYF
TRBD2,.,TRBV4-2,TRBJ2-3,TGTGCCAGCAGCCACACGGGGGGTAGCACAGATACGCAGTATTTT,CASSHTGGSTDTQYF
TRBD2,.,TRBV9,TRBJ2-3,TGTGCCAGCAGCGTAGGGGGGGGATCCACAGATACGCAGTATTTT,CASSVGGGSTDTQYF
.,few,TRBV15,TRBJ2-1,TGTGCCACCAGCACTCGGCATAGCACCCACAATGAGCAGTTCTTC,CATSTRHSTHNEQFF
.,.,TRBV6-5,TRBJ2-1,TGTGCCAGCAGTTACTCGAGTAGATATGAACAGTTCTTC,CASSYSSRYEQFF
TRBD1,.,TRBV28,TRBJ1-2,TGTGCCAGCAGCCCATCGGACAGGGAAGCTGGCTACACCTTC,CASSPSDREAGYTF
.,.,TRBV6-1,TRBJ1-1,TGTGCCAGCAGGTTTACACAGAACACTGAAGCTTTCTTT,CASRFTQNTEAFF
TRBD2,few,TRBV6-5,TRBJ2-7,TGTGCCAGCAAGCGGGAAGAAAACTCCTACGAGCAGTACTTC,CASKREENSYEQYF
.,.,TRBV28,TRBJ1-1,TGTGCCAGCAGTCCCCCAGCAGGGATAAAAGCTTTCTTT,CASSPPAGIKAFF
TRBD2,.,TRBV29-1,TRBJ2-3,TGCAGCGTTCTAGCGGGAGGGCCCACAGATACGCAGTATTTT,CSVLAGGPTDTQYF
TRBD1,.,TRBV2,TRBJ1-1,TGTGCCAGCAGTCATCAGGGGGCACGGGACACTGAAGCTTTCTTT,CASSHQGARDTEAFF
TRBD1,.,TRBV28,TRBJ2-5,TGTGCCAGCAGGCCCCCGGGACAGGGGTTCGTAGGGTACCAAGAGACCCAGTACTTC,CASRPPGQGFVGYQETQYF
.,.,TRBV5-6,TRBJ2-5,TGTGCCAGCAGTGCGGGGGCGAGTACGGAGACCCAGTACTTC,CASSAGASTETQYF
TRBD1,.,TRBV25-1,TRBJ2-2,TGTGCCAGCAGTGAACTCGGGACAGGGGGTCGTGGCGGGGAGCTGTTTTTT,CASSELGTGGRGGELFF
TRBD1,.,TRBV12-5,TRBJ2-7,TGTGCTAGTGGTCGGACAGGGGGCTACGAGCAGTACTTC,CASGRTGGYEQYF
.,once,TRBV11-2,TRBJ1-3,TGTGCCAGCAGCTTGGACGTATACGGGGGATCGTCCGGAAACACCATATATTTT,CASSLDVYGGSSGNTIYF
.,.,TRBV7-2,TRBJ2-2,TGTGCCAGCAGCCTTAAAGGGACGAGCGGGTTGAACACCGGGGAGCTGTTTTTT,CASSLKGTSGLNTGELFF
TRBD2,.,TRBV11-1,TRBJ2-2,TGTGCCAGCAGCTTTTTTACTAGCGGGGGGAGACGGAACACCGGGGAGCTGTTTTTT,CASSFFTSGGRRNTGELFF
.,.,TRBV5-1,TRBJ2-1,TGCGCCAGCAGCCTCCAGACCCACCGCCGAGAGACTTGGGAGCAGTTCTTC,CASSLQTHRRETWEQFF
.,.,TRBV30,TRBJ2-3,TGTGCCTGGAGTGGGAGGGGGGGGCGAACAGATACGCAGTATTTT,CAWSGRGGRTDTQYF
TRBD2,.,TRBV5-1,TRBJ2-5,TGCGCCAGCAGCTTGGTGGCGGGGGGTCAAGAGACCCAGTACTTC,CASSLVAGGQETQYF
TRBD2,.,TRBV7-2,TRBJ2-3,TGTGCCAGCAGCTTGGCCGGGGGGGGCTCCTATACGCAGTATTTT,CASSLAGGGSYTQYF
.,.,TRBV7-3,TRBJ2-3,TGTGCCAGCAGCAGAAACGGACAAAGCACAGATACGCAGTATTTT,CASSRNGQSTDTQYF
.,once,TRBV10-2,TRBJ2-6,TGCGCCGCCCGGGAGGGATCAGGGGGCTCTGGGGCCAACGTCCTGACTTTC,CAAREGSGGSGANVLTF
.,.,TRBV15,TRBJ1-3,TGTGCCACCAGCCACCTTCTTGGCACAGGGTTCGGAAACACCATATATTTT,CATSHLLGTGFGNTIYF
.,few,TRBV6-1,TRBJ1-6,TGTGCCAGCAGTGAAACAGGGTTGTACAATTCACCCCTCCACTTT,CASSETGLYNSPLHF
.,.,TRBV11-1,TRBJ2-1,TGTGCCAGCAGCTTCTCCAATGAGCAGTTCTTC,CASSFSNEQFF